Listed below are T cell receptor beta chains from one sample, sequenced in a study of cytomegalovirus exposure and HLA in healthy donors. Clones were read by immunoSEQ multiplex PCR, and TCRdb kept only the in-frame ones, dropping some. The sample's table shows fewer than 150,000 clones. The specimen was PBMCs. Receptor source: a man between 35 and 55 years old in good health and CMV-seronegative. The CDR3 runs from the conserved cysteine through the conserved F or W. A D gene is named only where the DNA matches it firmly.

v_gene	d_gene	j_gene	CDR3nt	CDR3aa
TRBV7-2	NA	TRBJ1-2	TGTGCCAGCAGCATCTCAGGGGTGGGCTACACCTTC	CASSISGVGYTF
TRBV27	TRBD1	TRBJ1-3	TGTGCCAGCAGTCCGTCCAGGGGGCAAGGAAACACCATATATTTT	CASSPSRGQGNTIYF
TRBV9	NA	TRBJ1-4	TGTGCCAGCAGCGTAGGAGCGTTGACAACTAATGAAAAACTGTTTTTT	CASSVGALTTNEKLFF
TRBV10-3	NA	TRBJ1-1	TGTGCCATCAATGAGGGGCGGAACACTGAAGCTTTCTTT	CAINEGRNTEAFF
TRBV6-4	TRBD2	TRBJ2-3	TGTGCCAGCAGTAGCGGGGGGGCCACAGATACGCAGTATTTT	CASSSGGATDTQYF
TRBV11-2	NA	TRBJ2-5	TGTGCCAGCAGCTCCCGGGACACCTACCCCCAAGAGACCCAGTACTTC	CASSSRDTYPQETQYF
TRBV28	NA	TRBJ1-5	TGTGCCACCCGGGAGGGGTTGAATCAGCCCCAGCATTTT	CATREGLNQPQHF
TRBV7-2	NA	TRBJ2-3	TGTGCCAGCAGGCGTTGGGGGGACACAGATACGCAGTATTTT	CASRRWGDTDTQYF
TRBV10-3	NA	TRBJ2-1	TGTGCCATCAGTGAGTCGAAAGGGGTCAATGAGCAGTTCTTC	CAISESKGVNEQFF
TRBV7-2	TRBD1	TRBJ2-7	TGTGCCAGCAGCCTGACAGGGAATGGCGAGCAGTACTTC	CASSLTGNGEQYF
TRBV7-2	TRBD1	TRBJ2-7	TGTGCCAGCAGCTTCGACAGGGTTAGCTCCTACGAGCAGTACTTC	CASSFDRVSSYEQYF
TRBV4-3	NA	TRBJ1-2	TGCGCCAGCAGCCAAGATTATCGTTCGGAGAATGGCTACACCTTC	CASSQDYRSENGYTF
TRBV4-2	NA	TRBJ2-1	TGTGCCAGCAGCCAAGAGGGGGGCTCCTACAATGAGCAGTTCTTC	CASSQEGGSYNEQFF
TRBV6-1	NA	TRBJ1-2	TGTGCCAGCAGTCCCGGTGTGGTCGGTGGCTACACCTTC	CASSPGVVGGYTF
TRBV2	TRBD1	TRBJ1-4	TGTGCCAGCAGCGGGGACAGGGGAGGAATTGCTAATGAAAAACTGTTTTTT	CASSGDRGGIANEKLFF
TRBV5-1	NA	TRBJ1-4	TGCGCCAGCAGCTTGGCCAGGGCCGGGGAAAAACTGTTTTTT	CASSLARAGEKLFF
TRBV6-5	NA	TRBJ1-5	TGTGCCAGCAGTTCTAAAAGCAATCAGCCCCAGCATTTT	CASSSKSNQPQHF
TRBV5-1	TRBD1	TRBJ2-3	TGCGCCAGCGTTCCGGGACAGAGCACAGATACGCAGTATTTT	CASVPGQSTDTQYF
TRBV5-1	TRBD1	TRBJ1-2	TGCGCCAGCAGCTTGGATCGGACAGGGCGGTATGTCTATGGCTACACCTTC	CASSLDRTGRYVYGYTF
TRBV5-1	NA	TRBJ2-3	TGCGCCAGCAGCTTCGGGGAAACCACAGATACGCAGTATTTT	CASSFGETTDTQYF
TRBV19	NA	TRBJ1-1	TGTGCCACCCAGTACTGGGCAGCAAAGAACACTGAAGCTTTCTTT	CATQYWAAKNTEAFF
TRBV15	NA	TRBJ2-2	TGTGCCACCAGCAGAGAATTTAAGCAGGGGATTATCGGGGAGCTGTTTTTT	CATSREFKQGIIGELFF
TRBV28	TRBD1	TRBJ2-7	TGTGCCAGCAACTCGGGCGGGACAGGCATATACGAGCAGTACTTC	CASNSGGTGIYEQYF
TRBV4-2	NA	TRBJ1-2	TGTGCCAGCAGCCAAGATGTTGGCAGGGTGGAGTATGGCTACACCTTC	CASSQDVGRVEYGYTF
TRBV5-4	NA	TRBJ2-1	TGTGCCAGCAGCTTGCAACAGACCCCCTACAATGAGCAGTTCTTC	CASSLQQTPYNEQFF
TRBV4-1	NA	TRBJ2-6	TGCGCCAGCAGCCAAGGCTGGGCCTCTGGGGCCAACGTCCTGACTTTC	CASSQGWASGANVLTF
TRBV5-8	NA	TRBJ1-3	TGTGCCAGCAGCTCCAGAGCGGGACACCGAAGACCTAGCTCTGGAAACACCATATATTTT	CASSSRAGHRRPSSGNTIYF
TRBV6-5	NA	TRBJ1-1	TGTGCCAGCAGTTCCCTGCGGGGCAGCTCGAACACTGAAGCTTTCTTT	CASSSLRGSSNTEAFF
TRBV7-9	TRBD1	TRBJ1-1	TGTGCCAGCAGCCCCCCACAGGGGTATAAAGCTGAAGCTTTCTTT	CASSPPQGYKAEAFF
TRBV19	NA	TRBJ1-1	TGTGCCAGTAGCTATAATTCGGTGGGAAGGAGGACTGAAGCTTTCTTT	CASSYNSVGRRTEAFF
TRBV20-1	NA	TRBJ1-2	TGCAGTGCTAGCAGGCAGGCGAGCTACACCTTC	CSASRQASYTF
TRBV15	NA	TRBJ2-7	TGTGCCACCAGCAGAGGAGTAAGGGGTAGCTCCTACGAGCAGTACTTC	CATSRGVRGSSYEQYF
TRBV7-3	TRBD1	TRBJ1-1	TGTGCCAGCAGCCTAACCCGGGACAGGGGGCGCGGTGGAACTGAAGCTTTCTTT	CASSLTRDRGRGGTEAFF
TRBV6-1	TRBD1	TRBJ1-2	TGTGCCAGCAGGACAGGGAATGACGGCTACACCTTC	CASRTGNDGYTF
TRBV10-3	NA	TRBJ1-6	TGTGCCATCAGTGATCAGTATAATTCACCCCTCCACTTT	CAISDQYNSPLHF
TRBV9	NA	TRBJ2-3	TGTGCCAGCAGCGCAGGAGGAGGACAGTCGGTGAGCACAGATACGCAGTATTTT	CASSAGGGQSVSTDTQYF
TRBV18	NA	TRBJ2-7	TGTGCCAGCTCCAACCCGGGACTCGTCCACGAGCAGTACTTC	CASSNPGLVHEQYF
TRBV7-2	NA	TRBJ1-5	TGTGCCAGCAGCTTAGGGTCGCAGTTCAATCAGCCCCAGCATTTT	CASSLGSQFNQPQHF
TRBV12-2	NA	TRBJ1-5	TGTGCAAGTCGCTTAAGAGCCCCGACAGGGGATCAGCCCCAGCATTTT	CASRLRAPTGDQPQHF
TRBV10-3	NA	TRBJ2-3	TGTGCCATCAGTGAGTCCCGGGATACGCAGTATTTT	CAISESRDTQYF
TRBV10-3	TRBD1	TRBJ1-1	TGTGCCATCAGGAAAAGGACAGGGGAAGGTTTAAACACTGAAGCTTTCTTT	CAIRKRTGEGLNTEAFF
TRBV4-1	NA	TRBJ2-5	TGCGCCAGCAGCCAAGTGCCCAGGGGAGATGTGGAGACCCAGTACTTC	CASSQVPRGDVETQYF
TRBV7-2	NA	TRBJ2-3	TGTGCCAGCAGGCCTCTAGCGTTACGCACAGATACGCAGTATTTT	CASRPLALRTDTQYF
TRBV6-5	NA	TRBJ2-3	TGTGCCAGCAGTTATTTGGGAGGGGGTACGCAGTATTTT	CASSYLGGGTQYF
TRBV29-1	TRBD2	TRBJ2-1	TGCAGCGTTGCACAGAGGCTAGCGGGGGTAAATGAGCAGTTCTTC	CSVAQRLAGVNEQFF
TRBV4-2	TRBD1	TRBJ1-1	TGTGCCAGCAGCCTAAATACAGGGGGCGTGAACACTGAAGCTTTCTTT	CASSLNTGGVNTEAFF
TRBV2	TRBD1	TRBJ1-5	TGTGCCAGCAGTGAAAAGGGGGGACAGGGGCATCAGCCCCAGCATTTT	CASSEKGGQGHQPQHF
TRBV5-1	TRBD2	TRBJ2-1	TGCGCCAGCAGCGGGACTAGCTCCAATGAGCAGTTCTTC	CASSGTSSNEQFF
TRBV19	TRBD2	TRBJ2-2	TGTGCCAGTAGTGACCTCGGAGCGGGGGGCGGCACCGGGGAGCTGTTTTTT	CASSDLGAGGGTGELFF
TRBV7-8	NA	TRBJ1-4	TGTGCCAGCAGCTTGGGAGGGGGGCAAACTAATGAAAAACTGTTTTTT	CASSLGGGQTNEKLFF
TRBV18	TRBD1	TRBJ1-3	TGTGCCAGCTCACCGTCCGGACAGGGAACTGGAAACACCATATATTTT	CASSPSGQGTGNTIYF
TRBV7-6	TRBD1	TRBJ2-7	TGTGCCAGCAGCGACCGGGACAGGCAGTACTTC	CASSDRDRQYF
TRBV9	TRBD1	TRBJ1-5	TGTGCCAGCAGCGAATCAGGGGGCGCATATCAGCCCCAGCATTTT	CASSESGGAYQPQHF
TRBV5-4	TRBD2	TRBJ2-1	TGTGCCAGCAGCTCAACCTGGGGGGGCTCCTACAATGAGCAGTTCTTC	CASSSTWGGSYNEQFF
TRBV5-4	TRBD1	TRBJ1-2	TGTGCCAGCAGATCGACAGGGGGAAACTATGGCTACACCTTC	CASRSTGGNYGYTF
TRBV7-9	NA	TRBJ1-1	TGTGCCAGCAGCCCCCGGGCGGGGGCGAATGAAGCTTTCTTT	CASSPRAGANEAFF
TRBV5-1	NA	TRBJ2-7	TGCGCCAGCAAACCAGGTGGAGGAGTCTACGAGCAGTACTTC	CASKPGGGVYEQYF
TRBV9	NA	TRBJ2-5	TGTGCCAGCAGCGTCCAAGGCAATGTCGCAGGGCTCGAAGCCCAGTACTTC	CASSVQGNVAGLEAQYF
TRBV9	NA	TRBJ1-1	TGTGCCAGCAGCGTAGGAGCTCACCCCATGAACACTGAAGCTTTCTTT	CASSVGAHPMNTEAFF